This T cell receptor (beta chain) was recorded in a study of cytomegalovirus exposure and HLA in healthy donors. Broader study findings: In a later analysis, TCR beta V- and J-gene trimming was associated with a missense DCLRE1C variant.

The PCR made use of 60 Vbeta and 13 Jbeta primers. Method: immunoSEQ multiplex PCR; TCRdb's copy keeps in-frame clones and lacks some. In the table there are more than 110,000 clones, approximately 80% of which are singletons. As for this clone: What it binds is unknown.

CDR3 length: 14 amino acids. V gave up 8 bases and J gave up 0 bases; unmatched junction bases: 7. CDR1 and CDR2 from the germline V gene are MNHNY and SVGAGI (reference sequence). The receptor was derived from a male donor in good health and CMV-seronegative. The V gene is TRBV6-6, the J gene TRBJ2-7; 7 nucleotides line up with TRBD1. Sequenced: PBMCs. CDR3 nucleotides: TGTGCCAGCGAAGGGACAGAGTCCTCCTACGAGCAGTACTTC. Translation gives CASEGTESSYEQYF.